This T cell receptor beta chain originates from a study of early T cells in non-severe SARS-CoV-2 infection. Across the whole study: Chains stayed unpaired after sequencing of bulk RNA from unsorted whole blood. Whole-study findings and limits: The VDJdb matching leaned toward anti-spike CD8 responses and overlooked private and CD4 specificities.

The length of the CDR3 is 14 residues. The V and J ends lost 4 bases and 5 bases, in that order; junction bases with no gene match: 8. Per germline, CDR1 LGHNA and CDR2 YNFKEQ. As concerns this clonotype: Antigen: not known.

One entry per CDR3 protein results from TCRdb running MiXCR on the 5' RACE reads. The profile shows tens of thousands of distinct CDR3 sequences, under 7.5% of them singletons. Sequenced sample: whole blood. The chain couples TRBV4-2 to TRBJ2-7, with 7 bases identical to TRBD2. The clonotype was recovered from an adult who was a healthcare worker with PCR-confirmed SARS-CoV-2 infection or an uninfected control (not recorded which). The CDR3 protein is CASSRGLGTDEQYF. CDR3 in DNA: TGTGCCAGCAGCCGCGGACTAGGTACGGACGAGCAGTACTTC.